These 18 T cell receptor beta chains originate from one sample sequenced in a study of T cells in Graves' hyperthyroidism and ophthalmopathy. Using RNA transcripts as the source, TCR beta CDR3 regions were amplified. The primer set for the first-round RT-PCR of the TCR CDR3 was HTBI. One entry per CDR3 protein results from TCRdb running MiXCR on the multiplex PCR reads. The sample includes about 360,000 distinct CDR3 sequences, under 15% of them seen just once. Sequencing was done on a sample of blood. The source of these receptors is a young woman with Graves' hyperthyroidism.

There are many counts of this clonotype. The V and J genes are TRBV6-2 or TRBV6-3 and TRBJ1-1, with 7 bases identical to TRBD1. This CDR3 contains 17 residues. CDR1 is MNHEY and CDR2 is SVGEGT in the germline V gene. Trimming took 8 bases from V and 4 from J; bases not matched to a gene: 19. DNA of the CDR3: TGTGCCAGCCTGCACCCGCAGGGGGGCCTAAGGCGCACTGAAGCTTTCTTT. Protein sequence: CASLHPQGGLRRTEAFF.

In this sample, this clonotype turned up many times. In DNA, the CDR3 is TGTGCCACCAGCTGGGACAGGGGGCGTTTTGAGCAGTACTTC. This sequence encodes CATSWDRGRFEQYF. The chain is built from TRBV15 and TRBJ2-7, with TRBD1 matching over 12 bases. The V segment lost 5 bases and the J segment 7 bases; nucleotides outside the gene matches: 6. The CDR3 sequence is 14 residues long. Germline CDR1 reads LNHNV; CDR2 reads YYDKDF (reference sequence).

This clonotype was counted ten times or more. V usage is TRBV7-9 and J usage is TRBJ1-2, with TRBD1 as a possible D gene (6 bases). CDR1 and CDR2 from the germline V gene are SEHNR and FQNEAQ (reference sequence). The CDR3 is made up of 14 amino acids. The V and J ends lost 4 bases and 1 base respectively, with 10 bases between them. CDR3 amino acids: CASSSTGFNYGYTF. The CDR3 region has the DNA TGTGCCAGCAGCTCGACAGGATTTAACTATGGCTACACCTTC. The full variable domain, in which reference TRBV7-9 and TRBJ1-2 provide the parts outside the CDR3, is DTGVSQNPRHKITKRGQNVTFRCDPISEHNRLYWYRQTLGQGPEFLTYFQNEAQLEKSRLLSDRFSAERPKGSFSTLEIQRTEQGDSAMYLCASSSTGFNYGYTFGSGTRLTVV.

This clonotype was found many times. The gene calls are TRBV28 and TRBJ1-2; D not certain. V shed 6 bases and J shed 4 bases, with 12 bases lying between them. Germline CDR1 and CDR2: MDHEN and SYDVKM. The CDR3 consists of 13 residues. CDR3 DNA: TGTGCCAGCAGAAGAGGCACAGCCTATGGCTACACCTTC. Translating gives CASRRGTAYGYTF.

This clonotype came up many times. The chain recombines TRBV6-1 with TRBJ2-1; no firm D call. The V and J ends lost 5 bases and 2 bases respectively, with 13 bases between them. There are 15 residues in the CDR3. Per the germline V gene, CDR1 is MNHNS and CDR2 is SASEGT. The CDR3 DNA is TGTGCCAGCAGTCCTACTTCGTCCACCTACAATGAGCAGTTCTTC. This translates into CASSPTSSTYNEQFF.

V and J are TRBV6-1 and TRBJ2-7, with a possible D match to TRBD1 (6 bases). CDR1 is MNHNS, CDR2 SASEGT, per germline. This CDR3 region has 15 residues. V gave up 5 bases and J gave up 0 bases, with 14 bases separating them. The CDR3 loop is CASSPGHDPSYEQYF. The CDR3 DNA reads as TGTGCCAGCAGTCCGGGACACGATCCCTCCTACGAGCAGTACTTC.

In this sample, this clonotype turned up many times. The chain combines TRBV7-9 with TRBJ1-5; D ambiguous. This CDR3 has 14 amino acids. V lost 1 base and J 4 bases, leaving 8 bases between the germline ends. The germline V gene encodes CDR1 SEHNR and CDR2 FQNEAQ (reference sequence). The CDR3: CASSLDSVNQPQHF. The CDR3, as DNA: TGTGCCAGCAGCTTAGACTCGGTAAATCAGCCCCAGCATTTT.

In this sample, this clonotype turned up a few times. V usage is TRBV5-1 and J usage is TRBJ2-2; D tentatively fits TRBD1 or TRBD2 (6 bases each). Trimming cost V 0 bases and J 4 bases, with 13 bases left between them. This CDR3 region has 16 residues. Germline V gives CDR1 SGHRS, CDR2 YFSETQ. CDR3 nucleotide sequence: TGCGCCAGCAGCTTGGGGCAGGGGAGGTTCACCGGGGAGCTGTTTTTT. Translating it yields CASSLGQGRFTGELFF.

This clonotype was observed a few times. The gene calls are TRBV3-1 and TRBJ1-3, with TRBD1 as a possible D gene (5 bases). The CDR3 extends over 13 amino acids. The germline V gene has CDR1 LGHDT and CDR2 YNNKEL (reference sequence). Deletions cut 1 base from V and 8 bases from J, with 9 bases between. CDR3 in amino acids: CASSQGRADTIYF. The CDR3 nucleotides are TGTGCCAGCAGCCAAGGCAGGGCGGACACCATATATTTT. The entire variable domain, with the rest obtained from reference TRBV3-1 and TRBJ1-3, is as follows: DTAVSQTPKYLVTQMGNDKSIKCEQNLGHDTMYWYKQDSKKFLKIMFSYNNKELIINETVPNRFSPKSPDKAHLNLHINSLELGDSAVYFCASSQGRADTIYFGEGSWLTVV.

In this sample, this clonotype turned up many times. The rearrangement uses TRBV11-2 and TRBJ1-1; 8 bases fit TRBD1. From germline, CDR1 is SGHAT and CDR2 FQNNGV. Trimming removed 7 bases from V and 11 bases from J; junction bases left unmatched: 9. The CDR3 sequence is 12 residues long. CDR3 sequence reads: CASNHRGVLAFF. In nucleotides, the CDR3 is TGTGCCAGCAACCACAGGGGGGTTTTGGCTTTCTTT. Looking up the rest from reference TRBV11-2 and TRBJ1-1 gives the full variable domain: EAGVAQSPRYKIIEKRQSVAFWCNPISGHATLYWYQQILGQGPKLLIQFQNNGVVDDSQLPKDRFSAERLKGVDSTLKIQPAKLEDSAVYLCASNHRGVLAFFGQGTRLTVV.

This clonotype was counted many times. This chain links TRBV18 with TRBJ1-5; 8 bases align to TRBD1. J gave up 5 bases and V 4 bases, and 4 bases lay outside the gene matches. Germline CDR1 is KGHSH and CDR2 is LQKENI. CDR3 size: 14 residues. CDR3 loop: CASSQDRVHQPQHF. The CDR3, as DNA: TGTGCCAGCTCACAGGACAGGGTTCATCAGCCCCAGCATTTT.

This clonotype was observed many times. The chain combines TRBV7-9 with TRBJ2-7; TRBD1 matches 9 bases. V lost 5 bases, J lost 3 bases, and 5 bases stayed unmatched. Germline values: CDR1 SEHNR, CDR2 FQNEAQ (reference sequence). The CDR3 loop spans 14 amino acids. The DNA for the CDR3 is TGTGCCAGCAGCCCACGGACAGGGGACTACGAGCAGTACTTC. It codes for CASSPRTGDYEQYF.

This clonotype was detected many times. The V gene is TRBV4-2, the J gene TRBJ2-2, with a tentative D call TRBD1 (6 bases). Deletions cut 1 base from V and 4 bases from J, with 7 bases between. Germline lookup yields CDR1 LGHNA and CDR2 YNFKEQ. The CDR3 runs to 14 residues. CDR3 protein: CASSQADSTGELFF. The CDR3 bases are TGTGCCAGCAGCCAAGCGGACAGCACCGGGGAGCTGTTTTTT.

This clonotype was recorded at least ten times. The rearrangement uses TRBV20-1 and TRBJ2-1; maybe TRBD2 (6 bases). Per germline, CDR1 DFQATT and CDR2 SNEGSKA (reference sequence). The CDR3 contains 14 residues. V shed 2 bases and J shed 4 bases, with 12 bases lying between them. This CDR3 reads CSARLLGGYNEQFF. The CDR3 region has the DNA TGCAGTGCTAGACTGTTGGGGGGATACAATGAGCAGTTCTTC.

At least ten counts were recorded for this clonotype. The V and J genes are TRBV9 and TRBJ2-5, with a weak D call TRBD2 (7 bases). Germline CDR1 SGDLS, CDR2 YYNGEE. The V and J ends lost 2 bases and 1 base respectively, with 15 bases between them. The CDR3 consists of 16 residues. The CDR3 protein is CASSVRGGVTQETQYF. The CDR3 DNA is TGTGCCAGCAGCGTGAGGGGGGGGGTTACCCAAGAGACCCAGTACTTC.

This clonotype was counted many times. The chain employs TRBV3-1 and TRBJ1-1; D not certain. Between the trimmed V and J ends, which lost 2 bases and 1 base, there was a span of 5 bases. CDR1 is LGHDT and CDR2 is YNNKEL in the germline V gene (reference sequence). The CDR3 sequence is 13 residues long. The CDR3 spells CASSQIPNTEAFF. The CDR3 DNA is TGTGCCAGCAGCCAAATACCGAACACTGAAGCTTTCTTT.

This clonotype was counted many times. V is TRBV5-6 and J is TRBJ2-5; D is undetermined. Per germline, CDR1 SGHDT and CDR2 YYEEEE. This CDR3 contains 12 residues. Trimming removed 3 bases at V and 9 bases at J, with 12 bases between. Here the CDR3 reads CASSSTPMAQYF. The CDR3 DNA reads as TGTGCCAGCAGCTCCACCCCTATGGCCCAGTACTTC.

In this sample, this clonotype turned up a few times. No DNA is shown, since the ends of the CDR3 on it are uncertain; the CDR3 is the one TCRdb lists. The V gene is TRBV7-7, the J gene TRBJ1-2. The CDR3 has 14 amino acids, counting both end residues. Germline V gene lookup returns CDR1 SSHAT and CDR2 FNYEAQ (reference sequence). CDR3 amino acids: CASSLAVRRYGYTF.